A single sample is the source of the 16 T cell receptor beta chains below, sequenced in a study of T cells in Graves' hyperthyroidism and ophthalmopathy. RNA transcripts yielded amplified TCR beta CDR3 regions. When the TCR CDR3 underwent first-round RT-PCR, the HTBI primer set was used. TCRdb reprocessed the multiplex PCR reads with MiXCR, giving one entry per CDR3 protein. The data show around 440,000 distinct CDR3 sequences, 15% to 17% seen once. The sample consisted of blood. The receptor source for this set is a woman between 18 and 29 years old with Graves' hyperthyroidism.

This clonotype has at least ten counts. V is TRBV13 and J is TRBJ2-5; TRBD1 aligns across 9 bases. The germline V gene has CDR1 PRHDT and CDR2 FYEKMQ (reference sequence). Trimming removed 3 bases from V and 1 base from J; junction bases left unmatched: 3. CDR3 size: 15 residues. The CDR3 region is CASSFPGQGQETQYF. The CDR3 DNA reads TGTGCCAGCAGCTTCCCGGGACAGGGCCAAGAGACCCAGTACTTC.

This clonotype was observed a handful of times. The chain is built from TRBV7-2 and TRBJ2-7, with 9 bases matching TRBD2. The V gene's germline CDR1 is SGHTA and CDR2 FQGNSA. The CDR3 loop spans 16 amino acids. V lost 1 base and J lost 0; bases outside the gene matches: 4. CDR3 bases: TGTGCCAGCAGCTTAGAGGCGGGGGGGGACTCCTACGAGCAGTACTTC. It codes for CASSLEAGGDSYEQYF.

This clonotype was observed many times. The rearrangement joins TRBV2 to TRBJ1-1, with D perhaps TRBD1 (6 bases). CDR3 length: 15 amino acids. Trimming removed 6 bases at V and 0 bases at J, with 14 bases between. Germline V gene data show CDR1 as SNHLY and CDR2 as FYNNEI. CDR3 region: CASSPRAGVNTEAFF. The CDR3 DNA reads as TGTGCCAGCAGCCCCCGGGCAGGGGTGAACACTGAAGCTTTCTTT.

V gene TRBV12-3 or TRBV12-4 combines with J gene TRBJ2-7; TRBD1 aligns across 8 bases. There are 14 residues in the CDR3. Losses at the gene ends were 3 bases for V and 5 bases for J; bases not matched to a gene: 6. CDR3 loop: CASSFGQGSNEQYF. The CDR3 DNA is TGTGCCAGCAGTTTTGGACAGGGTTCCAACGAGCAGTACTTC.

The CDR3 DNA is TGTGCCAGCAGCCTCCGGACTAGCGGGGGTCGAACGCAGTATTTT. It yields the protein CASSLRTSGGRTQYF. This chain uses TRBV2 with TRBJ2-3; 13 bases fit TRBD2. Germline lookup yields CDR1 SNHLY and CDR2 FYNNEI. CDR3 size: 15 residues. The J segment lost 9 bases and the V segment lost 6 bases, leaving 9 bases of the junction unmatched.

CDR3 region: CASRWGLSLQETQYF. Here the CDR3 DNA reads TGTGCCAGCAGATGGGGGCTAAGCCTTCAAGAGACCCAGTACTTC. The chain is built from TRBV5-6 and TRBJ2-5; a possible D gene is TRBD1 (6 bases). V was clipped by 5 bases and J by 2 bases, with 16 bases between them. This CDR3 spans 15 amino acids. Germline CDR1 SGHDT, CDR2 YYEEEE.

Ten or more counts support this clonotype. The chain joins TRBV28 to TRBJ1-1; TRBD1 agrees at 7 bases. With 5 bases clipped from V and 1 base from J, the junction kept 7 bases outside the gene matches. CDR3 length equals 15 residues. CDR1 is MDHEN and CDR2 is SYDVKM in the germline V gene. The CDR3 loop reads CASSPRRGGNTEAFF. As DNA, the CDR3 is TGTGCCAGCAGTCCTCGCAGGGGGGGGAACACTGAAGCTTTCTTT.

The chain couples TRBV18 to TRBJ1-4; 10 bases map to TRBD1. This CDR3 is built from 16 residues. Germline trimming cut 1 base from V and 7 bases from J; bases unmatched to any gene: 6. Germline lookup yields CDR1 KGHSH and CDR2 LQKENI. The CDR3 DNA reads TGTGCCAGCTCACCACTCCCGGGGACAGGGGTTGAAAAACTGTTTTTT. It encodes CASSPLPGTGVEKLFF.

This clonotype was detected many times. This sequence joins TRBV11-2 and TRBJ2-3; TRBD1 agrees at 9 bases. Losses at the gene ends were 3 bases for V and 2 bases for J; bases not matched to a gene: 9. The germline CDR1 and CDR2 sequences are SGHAT and FQNNGV. This CDR3 spans 17 amino acids. The DNA of the CDR3 is TGTGCCAGCAGCTTCGCCGGGACAGGGCTTCACACAGATACGCAGTATTTT. Amino acids: CASSFAGTGLHTDTQYF.

Worth noting for this clonotype: This could be a read error, since a much larger clone is one nucleotide away. The CDR3 spells CVSSLKVFNTEAFF. The DNA of the CDR3 is TGTGTCAGCAGCCTAAAGGTTTTTAACACTGAAGCTTTCTTT. The gene calls are TRBV7-9 and TRBJ1-1; no clear D. This CDR3 has 14 residues. Germline V gene data show CDR1 as SEHNR and CDR2 as FQNEAQ (reference sequence).

This clonotype appeared many times. The V call is TRBV9, the J call TRBJ2-1; no clear D gene. This CDR3 comprises 15 residues. V lost 3 bases and J 0 bases, leaving 10 bases between the germline ends. Germline V gene data show CDR1 as SGDLS and CDR2 as YYNGEE. The CDR3 DNA follows: TGTGCCAGCAGCGCCACCTTGAACTCCTACAATGAGCAGTTCTTC. Translation: CASSATLNSYNEQFF.

The chain uses TRBV7-9 and TRBJ2-1; unclear D gene. Germline CDR1 and CDR2: SEHNR and FQNEAQ (reference sequence). V gave up 5 bases and J gave up 6 bases, with 23 bases separating them. This CDR3 contains 17 residues. CDR3 nucleotides: TGTGCCAGCAGCCCACCCTTAAGGTTAGAGGTCCGCAATGAGCAGTTCTTC. This translates into CASSPPLRLEVRNEQFF. Full variable domain (rest looked up from reference TRBV7-9 and TRBJ2-1): DTGVSQNPRHKITKRGQNVTFRCDPISEHNRLYWYRQTLGQGPEFLTYFQNEAQLEKSRLLSDRFSAERPKGSFSTLEIQRTEQGDSAMYLCASSPPLRLEVRNEQFFGPGTRLTVL.

This clonotype was found a few times. The rearrangement links TRBV18 to TRBJ2-1; TRBD1 aligns across 9 bases. This CDR3 spans 16 amino acids. Unmatched junction bases numbered 4, after V lost 4 bases and J lost 0 bases. In germline, CDR1 is KGHSH, CDR2 LQKENI. CDR3 amino acids: CASSRQTGGSYNEQFF. CDR3 nucleotides: TGTGCCAGCTCACGTCAGACAGGGGGCTCCTACAATGAGCAGTTCTTC. Supplemented by reference TRBV18 and TRBJ2-1, the full variable domain reads NAGVMQNPRHLVRRRGQEARLRCSPMKGHSHVYWYRQLPEEGLKFMVYLQKENIIDESGMPKERFSAEFPKEGPSILRIQQVVRGDSAAYFCASSRQTGGSYNEQFFGPGTRLTVL.

This clonotype was counted at least ten times. The CDR3 spells CSASQEPNEKLFF. Written as DNA, the CDR3 is TGCAGTGCGAGCCAGGAGCCTAATGAAAAACTGTTTTTT. This chain joins TRBV20-1 and TRBJ1-4; D ambiguous. Trimming cost V 6 bases and J 3 bases, with 11 bases left between them. The CDR3 consists of 13 residues. Germline CDR1 and CDR2: DFQATT and SNEGSKA (reference sequence).

This clonotype appeared a few times. The gene calls are TRBV3-1 and TRBJ2-2; D might be TRBD2 (6 bases). CDR1 and CDR2 (germline): LGHDT, YNNKEL (reference sequence). The CDR3 is 17 residues long. V gave up 0 bases and J gave up 2 bases, with 13 bases separating them. The CDR3 coding sequence is TGTGCCAGCAGCCAAGATCTACCTAGCGCAAACACCGGGGAGCTGTTTTTT. This gives the protein CASSQDLPSANTGELFF.

This chain connects TRBV4-1 to TRBJ1-1, with D possibly matching TRBD1 (5 bases). CDR3 size: 15 residues. V lost 4 bases to trimming and J lost 0 bases, with 12 bases between them. Germline CDR1 and CDR2: MGHRA and YSYEKL. The CDR3 bases are TGCGCCAGCAGCCTCGGCAGGGACGTGAACACTGAAGCTTTCTTT. Its protein product is CASSLGRDVNTEAFF.